Listed here are 7 T cell receptor beta chains from one sample, sequenced in a study of multiple sclerosis patients with progressive multifocal leukoencephalopathy. Assay: immunoSEQ multiplex PCR; the TCRdb copy retains only in-frame clones and omits some. Of 25,000 to 30,000 clones in the sample, 88% were seen once. Stated time point: before natalizumab initiation. Material for sequencing was PBMCs. These receptor sequences come from a human donor with multiple sclerosis.

The rearrangement joins TRBV9 to TRBJ2-3; D possibly corresponds to TRBD1 (6 bases). The length of the CDR3 is 14 residues. The V and J ends lost 2 bases and 4 bases respectively, with 11 bases between them. In germline, CDR1 is SGDLS, CDR2 YYNGEE. CDR3 sequence (DNA): TGTGCCAGCAGCGTTTCCGAGGGGGCAGATACGCAGTATTTT. Its protein product is CASSVSEGADTQYF.

There are a few counts of this clone. This chain joins TRBV6-6 and TRBJ1-6; D uncertain. There are 13 residues in the CDR3. V lost 0 bases to trimming and J lost 7 bases, with 4 bases between them. Germline assignment: CDR1 MNHNY and CDR2 SVGAGI (reference sequence). Written as DNA, the CDR3 is TGTGCCAGCAGTTACTCGAGGAATTCACCCCTCCACTTT. It encodes CASSYSRNSPLHF.

This sequence joins TRBV2 and TRBJ1-2; TRBD1 aligns across 10 bases. The CDR3 sequence is 15 residues long. Trimming removed 7 bases from V and 2 bases from J; junction bases left unmatched: 7. CDR1 is SNHLY and CDR2 is FYNNEI in the germline V gene. CDR3 in DNA: TGTGCCAGCATCGAGGGACAGGGGTTAAACTATGGCTACACCTTC. Its translation: CASIEGQGLNYGYTF.

The chain uses TRBV7-9 and TRBJ2-1; TRBD2 agrees at 15 bases. CDR3 length: 15 amino acids. CDR1 and CDR2 from the germline V gene are SEHNR and FQNEAQ (reference sequence). Germline trimming cut 5 bases from V and 6 bases from J; bases unmatched to any gene: 2. The CDR3 loop is CASSGLAGGLNEQFF. Written as DNA, the CDR3 is TGTGCCAGCAGCGGACTAGCGGGGGGGCTCAATGAGCAGTTCTTC.

The chain recombines TRBV9 with TRBJ2-7; 9 bases align to TRBD1. This CDR3 contains 15 residues. Per germline, CDR1 SGDLS and CDR2 YYNGEE. V lost 0 bases and J lost 5; bases outside the gene matches: 6. The CDR3 bases are TGTGCCAGCAGCGTAGAGGGACAGGGCAGGGACGAGCAGTACTTC. Translation: CASSVEGQGRDEQYF.

This sequence joins TRBV13 and TRBJ2-7; D is ambiguous. The V gene's germline CDR1 is PRHDT and CDR2 FYEKMQ (reference sequence). V lost 2 bases and J lost 0, with 2 bases in between. This CDR3 has 12 amino acids. The CDR3 is CASSLSSYEQYF. CDR3 DNA: TGTGCCAGCAGCTTAAGCTCCTACGAGCAGTACTTC.

The chain carries TRBV7-8 and TRBJ1-1; perhaps TRBD1 as D (5 bases). The CDR3 length is 13 residues. Germline CDR1 is SGHVS and CDR2 is FQNEAQ. V was trimmed by 1 base and J by 4 bases, leaving 7 bases between them. CDR3 loop: CASSLGGGTEAFF. The CDR3 nucleotides read TGTGCCAGCAGCTTAGGTGGGGGCACTGAAGCTTTCTTT. The whole variable domain, filled in from reference TRBV7-8 and TRBJ1-1, reads GAGVSQSPRYKVAKRGQDVALRCDPISGHVSLFWYQQALGQGPEFLTYFQNEAQLDKSGLPSDRFFAERPEGSVSTLKIQRTQQEDSAVYLCASSLGGGTEAFFGQGTRLTVV.